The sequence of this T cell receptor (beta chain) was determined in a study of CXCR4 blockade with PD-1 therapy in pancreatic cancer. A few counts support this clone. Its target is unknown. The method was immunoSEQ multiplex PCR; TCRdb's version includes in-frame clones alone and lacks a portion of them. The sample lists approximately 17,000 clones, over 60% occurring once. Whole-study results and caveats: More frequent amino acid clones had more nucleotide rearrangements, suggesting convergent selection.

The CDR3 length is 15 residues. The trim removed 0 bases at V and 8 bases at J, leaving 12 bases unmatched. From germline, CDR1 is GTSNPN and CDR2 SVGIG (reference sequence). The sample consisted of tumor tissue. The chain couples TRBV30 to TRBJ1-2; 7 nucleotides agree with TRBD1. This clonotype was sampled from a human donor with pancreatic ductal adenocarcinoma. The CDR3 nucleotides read TGTGCCTGGAGTGTACGAGGCAGGGGGGAATTCGGCTACACCTTC. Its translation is CAWSVRGRGEFGYTF. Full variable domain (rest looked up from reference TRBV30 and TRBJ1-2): SQTIHQWPATLVQPVGSPLSLECTVEGTSNPNLYWYRQAAGRGLQLLFYSVGIGQISSEVPQNLSASRPQDRQFILSSKKLLLSDSGFYLCAWSVRGRGEFGYTFGSGTRLTVV.